This record concerns one T cell receptor (beta chain) sequence. Its antigen remains unidentified. No quality values exist for individual bases; no much larger clone is one base distant. The data originate from a study of blood T cell repertoires in COVID-19 (TCRdb year 2020). Turning to the overall study: Collaborator samples came from the United States, Italy and Spain and covered acute and convalescent phases of COVID-19. The material from the prospective study consisted of cDNA or gDNA derived from T cells, B-cell-depleted T cells, or PBMCs. Deeply sampled blood TCRbeta repertoires from subjects exposed to, actively infected with, or recovered from COVID-19 were included in the dataset. A freely available public database, intended as a resource for researchers studying the immune response to SARS-CoV-2, is where the repertoires were released. Samples came from the ongoing ImmuneRACE study (first 160 participants) plus 1,254 subjects from 6 global collaborators. The sample metadata nearly always contained a de-identified subject ID, COVID-19 status, age in years and sex. Where HLA class I and class II types were available, the types were taken from metadata supplied by the sample provider, not from assay-based typing.

TCRbeta CDR3 regions were amplified from genomic DNA using the immunoSEQ Assay, a bias-controlled multiplex PCR. Per the original workflow: The number of nucleated cells in each sample was estimated from the amplification of reference gene primers within the assay. To quantify the absolute abundance of each unique TCRbeta CDR3 rearrangement, sequence reads were collapsed and filtered. For each sample, productive Simpson clonality was calculated as the square root of Simpson's diversity index across productive rearrangements. TCRdb carries this immuneACCESS record with in-frame sequences only. Its versions omit some clonotypes, under half of them owing to an unresolved V gene in the studies checked, with the rest unexplained. Clone size and V and J calls were adopted from that table, with D and trimming inferred from the DNA. In this sample the table shows hundreds of thousands of clones, about nine tenths of which occur a single time. Of the sample, less than 3% falls within the top ten clones.

Enrolling through a virtual design, the prospective study's participants ranged in age from roughly 18 to 90 years and lived across about two dozen United States geographic areas. In the prospective study, cohorts were assigned on the basis of participant-reported clinical history obtained from a screening survey and a study questionnaire. Recovered participants in ImmuneRACE Cohort 3 were defined by two consecutive negative NP/OP PCR tests, clearance by a healthcare professional, or resolution of symptoms. In the prospective study, whole blood, serum and a nasopharyngeal or oropharyngeal swab were collected from each participant by mobile phlebotomists. Prospective study participants could optionally give additional blood draws and questionnaires over a roughly 2-month period. Blood samples from the prospective study were shipped frozen or at room temperature prior to DNA extraction. What the research found in general, with its limitations: The quantity of clinical and demographic metadata differed by source and by participant and was supplied without curation.

Trimming removed 5 bases from V and 1 base from J; the gene matches leave 28 bases unexplained. From the germline V gene, CDR1 is LGHNA and CDR2 is YSLEER. The cysteine opens and the phenylalanine closes a CDR3 of 22 amino acids. The only DNA kept is the CDR3, 66 bases in frame from the first base. This receptor was obtained from a woman in her forties or fifties who had recovered from COVID-19. The specimen was PBMCs or T cells enriched from blood (not recorded which). Recombination connected TRBV4-3 to TRBJ1-1, with 7 bases matching TRBD1. The sequenced DNA is TGCGCCAGCAGCACATCAATCTTAGGACAGGACCATCTACTGCGACCGAACACTGAAGCTTTCTTT. It translates to CASSTSILGQDHLLRPNTEAFF.